These 24 T cell receptor beta chains came from one sample sequenced in a study of blood T cell repertoires in COVID-19. Measured with immunoSEQ multiplex PCR; TCRdb has only the in-frame clones, and not every one. The table has 400,000 to 450,000 clones, less than 95% seen once. The sample was PBMCs or T cells enriched from blood (not recorded which). These receptors originate from a man aged 18 to 30 who had recovered from COVID-19.

The rearrangement links TRBV18 to TRBJ2-1; 11 bases align to TRBD2. V lost 2 bases to trimming and J lost 8 bases; unmatched junction nucleotides: 8. Germline values: CDR1 KGHSH, CDR2 LQKENI. The CDR3 length is 16 residues. CDR3 sequence: CASSPRNLAGGDEQFF. The CDR3 DNA reads as TGTGCCAGCTCACCAAGGAACCTAGCGGGGGGTGATGAGCAGTTCTTC.

The chain is built from TRBV30 and TRBJ2-1; D perhaps matches TRBD2 (5 bases). Germline V CDR1 and CDR2: GTSNPN, SVGIG (reference sequence). Trimming left V 1 base short and J 4 bases short, with 14 bases between. The CDR3 has 15 residues. For the CDR3, the DNA is TGTGCCTGGAGTGAGGCGGGCGTAGGGTACAATGAGCAGTTCTTC. Translation: CAWSEAGVGYNEQFF.

The chain links TRBV28 to TRBJ1-4; unclear D gene. Germline CDR1 is MDHEN and CDR2 is SYDVKM. CDR3 size: 15 residues. The germline V and J ends were trimmed by 3 bases and 2 bases, with 10 bases remaining between them. The CDR3 region has the DNA TGTGCCAGCAGTTTCTCTACCGGGACTAATGAAAAACTGTTTTTT. It codes for CASSFSTGTNEKLFF. Filled out from reference TRBV28 and TRBJ1-4, the complete variable domain reads DVKVTQSSRYLVKRTGEKVFLECVQDMDHENMFWYRQDPGLGLRLIYFSYDVKMKEKGDIPEGYSVSREKKERFSLILESASTNQTSMYLCASSFSTGTNEKLFFGSGTQLSVL.

Concerning this clone itself: The germline gene is not matched at one end of the junction; a read error may be the cause. The chain's CDR3 is CASSRQGTPSNEQYF. In DNA form, the CDR3 reads TGCGCCAGCAGCCGACAGGGGACCCCCTCCAACGAGCAGTACTTC. This sequence joins TRBV5-1 and TRBJ2-7, with TRBD1 matching over 8 bases. Per the germline V gene, CDR1 is SGHRS and CDR2 is YFSETQ. CDR3 size: 15 residues.

This clone was detected only a few times. The chain links TRBV10-2 to TRBJ1-3; D unclear. V lost 3 bases, J lost 2 bases, and 11 bases lay in between. This CDR3 comprises 15 residues. Per germline, CDR1 WSHSY and CDR2 SAAADI. CDR3: CASSENPSAGNTIYF. CDR3 nucleotides: TGCGCCAGCAGTGAAAATCCGAGCGCTGGAAACACCATATATTTT.

The CDR3 sequence is CASTIRGQGNEKLFF. The CDR3 DNA is TGCGCCAGCACCATCCGGGGACAGGGTAATGAAAAACTGTTTTTT. The rearrangement links TRBV5-1 to TRBJ1-4, with 9 bases matching TRBD1. The CDR3 covers 15 residues. Trimming cost V 6 bases and J 4 bases; bases outside gene matches: 7. The germline V gene has CDR1 SGHRS and CDR2 YFSETQ.

This clone was detected once. V gene TRBV5-1 combines with J gene TRBJ2-1, with TRBD2 as a possible D gene (5 bases). From germline, CDR1 is SGHRS and CDR2 YFSETQ. The CDR3 is 12 residues long. The V gene lost 4 bases and the J gene lost 10 bases, with 12 bases spanning the gap. Here the CDR3 reads CASSVASSEQFF. DNA for the CDR3: TGCGCCAGCAGCGTAGCTAGCTCCGAGCAGTTCTTC.

The chain couples TRBV7-9 to TRBJ1-3; no firm D call. Germline V gene sequence: CDR1 SEHNR, CDR2 FQNEAQ (reference sequence). CDR3 length equals 14 residues. The ends were cut back, 1 base at V and 4 bases at J, with 8 bases in the middle. The DNA for the CDR3 is TGTGCCAGCAGCTTAGAGGTCGGGGGAAACACCATATATTTT. Translated: CASSLEVGGNTIYF.

The table lists this clone with a few counts. This chain connects TRBV2 to TRBJ2-7; 7 nucleotides align to TRBD2. The V gene end was trimmed by 7 bases and the J gene end by 5 bases; junction bases not matched to a gene: 11. Germline CDR1 SNHLY, CDR2 FYNNEI. The CDR3 consists of 14 residues. The CDR3 nucleotides are TGTGCCAGCATTCCGCGGACTAGAGGCCACGAGCAGTACTTC. Translated: CASIPRTRGHEQYF.

The chain carries TRBV6-5 and TRBJ1-1, with D uncertain. Per the germline V gene, CDR1 is MNHEY and CDR2 is SVGAGI. The V end was cut by 5 bases, the J end by 4 bases, with 5 bases between. The CDR3 is 11 residues long. The CDR3 DNA is TGTGCCAGCAGTCGGTTCACTGAAGCTTTCTTT. This codes for CASSRFTEAFF.

This clone was counted once. The gene calls are TRBV6-1 and TRBJ1-5, with a tentative D call TRBD1 (5 bases). V lost 4 bases and J 4 bases, leaving 20 bases between the germline ends. Looked up from germline, CDR1 is MNHNS and CDR2 is SASEGT. The CDR3 has 17 amino acids. CDR3 sequence (DNA): TGTGCCAGCAGTGGGGGAGGGGTCATAGGGGTGAATCAGCCCCAGCATTTT. Translating it yields CASSGGGVIGVNQPQHF.

This clone was detected only a few times. The CDR3, as DNA: TGTGCCAGTAGTCCCGAAACGACAGGGTCGGGCCAGCCCCAGCATTTT. This codes for CASSPETTGSGQPQHF. The chain links TRBV19 to TRBJ1-5; TRBD1 aligns across 7 bases. V dropped 5 bases and J dropped 7; count of bases not matched to a gene: 14. Germline-derived CDR1 and CDR2 are LNHDA and SQIVND (reference sequence). The CDR3 loop spans 16 amino acids.

The J gene is TRBJ2-1, the V gene TRBV6-2 or TRBV6-3; 8 nucleotides match TRBD2. The CDR3 has 17 amino acids. Germline lookup yields CDR1 MNHEY and CDR2 SVGEGT. The ends lost 5 bases at V and 1 base at J; junction bases unmatched: 10. CDR3 nucleotides: TGTGCCAGCAGTGGACAACAACTAGCGGTTTCCTACAATGAGCAGTTCTTC. Encoded protein: CASSGQQLAVSYNEQFF.

The chain joins TRBV4-1 to TRBJ2-5; a possible D gene is TRBD2 (6 bases). This CDR3 region has 16 residues. Trimming stripped 0 bases from V and 0 bases from J, with 11 bases between. Germline CDR1 reads MGHRA; CDR2 reads YSYEKL. The CDR3 bases are TGCGCCAGCAGCCAAGATCATAGCGGCTACCAAGAGACCCAGTACTTC. Its protein is CASSQDHSGYQETQYF.

J is TRBJ2-3 and V is TRBV6-5, with 9 nucleotides matching TRBD2. The CDR3 has 15 residues. Germline CDR1 is MNHEY and CDR2 is SVGAGI. V was pared by 6 bases and J by 4 bases, with 8 bases of the junction left unmatched. CDR3 sequence (DNA): TGTGCCAGCAGCATCGGGACTAGCCGGGCAGATACGCAGTATTTT. Translating gives CASSIGTSRADTQYF.

This clone was seen just once. The genes are TRBV30 and TRBJ1-4, with unresolved D. The CDR3 is made up of 12 amino acids. Germline V gene lookup returns CDR1 GTSNPN and CDR2 SVGIG (reference sequence). With 0 bases removed from V and 8 bases from J, the gap between germline ends came to 7 bases. This chain's CDR3 is CAWSVVREKLFF. In nucleotides, the CDR3 is TGTGCCTGGAGTGTAGTCCGGGAAAAACTGTTTTTT. The variable domain in full, completed from reference TRBV30 and TRBJ1-4, reads SQTIHQWPATLVQPVGSPLSLECTVEGTSNPNLYWYRQAAGRGLQLLFYSVGIGQISSEVPQNLSASRPQDRQFILSSKKLLLSDSGFYLCAWSVVREKLFFGSGTQLSVL.

The chain uses TRBV3-1 (or the pseudogene TRBV3-2) and TRBJ2-5, with 12 nucleotides matching TRBD2. The CDR3 length is 16 residues. CDR1 LGHDT and CDR2 YNNKEL come from the germline V gene (reference sequence). With V trimmed by 5 bases and J by 1 base, 5 bases remained unmatched. The CDR3 region is CASSTRLAGVQETQYF. CDR3 nucleotide sequence: TGTGCCAGCAGCACCCGACTAGCGGGGGTCCAAGAGACCCAGTACTTC.

The gene calls are TRBV5-1 and TRBJ1-5; D gene ambiguous. This CDR3 comprises 15 residues. Germline CDR1 reads SGHRS; CDR2 reads YFSETQ. V was trimmed by 4 bases and J by 2 bases, leaving 13 bases between them. The CDR3 DNA reads as TGCGCCAGCAGCCATAAACCCGGTGGCAATCAGCCCCAGCATTTT. It yields the protein CASSHKPGGNQPQHF. Full variable domain (outside the CDR3, taken from reference TRBV5-1 and TRBJ1-5): KAGVTQTPRYLIKTRGQQVTLSCSPISGHRSVSWYQQTPGQGLQFLFEYFSETQRNKGNFPGRFSGRQFSNSRSEMNVSTLELGDSALYLCASSHKPGGNQPQHFGDGTRLSIL.

The rearrangement links TRBV20-1 to TRBJ2-7; D perhaps matches TRBD2 (6 bases). Germline values: CDR1 DFQATT, CDR2 SNEGSKA (reference sequence). The length of the CDR3 is 13 residues. The germline V and J ends were trimmed by 3 bases and 4 bases, with 13 bases remaining between them. This CDR3 is CSASSAGMYEQYF. The CDR3 DNA sequence: TGCAGTGCTAGTTCCGCGGGGATGTACGAGCAGTACTTC.

This chain links TRBV5-4 with TRBJ1-2, with TRBD1 as a possible D gene (5 bases). This CDR3 contains 14 residues. With 2 bases removed from V and 2 bases from J, the gap between germline ends came to 10 bases. Germline CDR1 and CDR2: SGHNT and YYREEE (reference sequence). In nucleotides, the CDR3 is TGTGCCAGCAGCTTTGAGACAGACAACTATGGCTACACCTTC. Residues: CASSFETDNYGYTF.

This clone was seen a few times. The chain employs TRBV19 and TRBJ1-5; D is uncertain. This CDR3 spans 13 amino acids. The V end lost 4 bases, the J end lost 2 bases, and 6 bases lay between the germline ends. The germline V gene has CDR1 LNHDA and CDR2 SQIVND (reference sequence). As DNA, the CDR3 is TGTGCCAGTAGTAAATCAGGCAATCAGCCCCAGCATTTT. Translated, it gives CASSKSGNQPQHF.

The J gene is TRBJ1-4, the V gene TRBV2; D is undetermined. Trimming removed 2 bases from V and 8 bases from J, with 9 bases in between. The V gene's germline CDR1 is SNHLY and CDR2 FYNNEI. This CDR3 region has 13 residues. The CDR3 protein is CASSESGREKLFF. The CDR3 DNA reads TGTGCCAGCAGTGAATCGGGAAGAGAAAAACTGTTTTTT.

The chain has TRBV11-2 and TRBJ1-3, with 10 nucleotides matching TRBD1. Losses at the gene ends were 5 bases for V and 4 bases for J; bases not matched to a gene: 5. There are 15 residues in the CDR3. Germline V gives CDR1 SGHAT, CDR2 FQNNGV. The CDR3 DNA reads TGTGCCAGCAGCCTGGGACAGGGGCAAGGAAACACCATATATTTT. This translates into CASSLGQGQGNTIYF. Supplemented by reference TRBV11-2 and TRBJ1-3, the full variable domain reads EAGVAQSPRYKIIEKRQSVAFWCNPISGHATLYWYQQILGQGPKLLIQFQNNGVVDDSQLPKDRFSAERLKGVDSTLKIQPAKLEDSAVYLCASSLGQGQGNTIYFGEGSWLTVV.

CDR3 sequence (DNA): TGTGCCAGCAGGCAGTCTAGCGGACCCTACGAGCAGTACTTC. Residues: CASRQSSGPYEQYF. The rearrangement uses TRBV28 and TRBJ2-7, with 7 bases fitting TRBD2. Trimming removed 6 bases from V and 2 bases from J; junction bases left unmatched: 7. Per the germline V gene, CDR1 is MDHEN and CDR2 is SYDVKM. The CDR3 extends over 14 amino acids.